Each of the 19 T cell receptor beta chains below was sequenced from the same sample in a study of T cell repertoires in cytomegalovirus infection. Each CDR3 protein gets one entry after TCRdb re-called the reads with MiXCR. Among some 300,000 distinct CDR3 sequences listed, around 10% were seen once. The sample was PBMCs. These receptors were collected from a human donor in good health (CMV status not recorded). Some clones in this sample may be carry-over from other donors' samples.

In this sample, this clonotype turned up many times. The chain carries TRBV29-1 and TRBJ1-2; D perhaps matches TRBD1 (5 bases). Germline values: CDR1 SQVTM, CDR2 ANQGSEA. The CDR3 is 13 residues long. Trimming cost V 0 bases and J 5 bases, with 10 bases left between them. The CDR3 nucleotides are TGCAGCGTTGAAGATCGGGGCGGATATGGCTACACCTTC. Protein product: CSVEDRGGYGYTF.

The table lists this clonotype with a few counts. V gene TRBV10-3 combines with J gene TRBJ2-3; D could derive from TRBD1 or TRBD2 (7 bases each). V was clipped by 11 bases and J by 4 bases, with 10 bases between them. Germline V gene sequence: CDR1 ENHRY, CDR2 SYGVKD. The CDR3 spans 11 residues. The CDR3 here is CAQGGPDTQYF. The CDR3 coding sequence is TGTGCCCAGGGGGGGCCAGATACGCAGTATTTT.

Comments on this clonotype: One junction end disagrees with the germline gene, perhaps due to a read error. This chain joins TRBV27 and TRBJ2-7, with 10 bases aligning to TRBD1. CDR1 and CDR2 (germline): MNHEY, SMNVEV (reference sequence). This CDR3 has 15 residues. CDR3 coding DNA: TGTTCCAGCAGTTTTCCGGGACAGGGGTCCTACGAGCAGTACTTC. It yields the protein CSSSFPGQGSYEQYF.

The rearrangement links TRBV5-1 to TRBJ2-1; D remains unclear. V gave up 2 bases and J gave up 2 bases, with 5 bases separating them. The CDR3 runs 13 residues. CDR1 and CDR2 from the germline V gene are SGHRS and YFSETQ. The CDR3 DNA reads as TGCGCCAGCAGCTTCCCGCCCTACAATGAGCAGTTCTTC. The encoded protein is CASSFPPYNEQFF.

At least ten counts were recorded for this clonotype. The chain has TRBV9 and TRBJ1-2; D not resolved. CDR1 and CDR2 from the germline V gene are SGDLS and YYNGEE. Deletions cut 0 bases from V and 8 bases from J, with 14 bases between. The CDR3 contains 14 residues. CDR3 in amino acids: CASSVVSGSNGYTF. As DNA, the CDR3 is TGTGCCAGCAGCGTAGTCTCGGGTTCGAACGGCTACACCTTC.

This clonotype was recorded many times. The J gene is TRBJ2-1, the V gene TRBV5-1; D remains unclear. The germline V and J ends were trimmed by 2 bases and 0 bases, with 12 bases remaining between them. Germline loops: CDR1 SGHRS, CDR2 YFSETQ. The CDR3 runs to 16 residues. The CDR3 region is CASSFTSLSSYNEQFF. CDR3 DNA: TGCGCCAGCAGCTTTACGTCACTGAGCTCCTACAATGAGCAGTTCTTC.

There are many counts of this clonotype. The V call is TRBV7-9, the J call TRBJ2-3, with 8 bases fitting TRBD1. V was pared by 4 bases and J by 3 bases, with 3 bases of the junction left unmatched. Per germline, CDR1 SEHNR and CDR2 FQNEAQ (reference sequence). This CDR3 has 14 residues. Here the CDR3 reads CASSSDRGTDTQYF. The CDR3 coding sequence is TGTGCCAGCAGCTCAGACAGGGGAACAGATACGCAGTATTTT.

This chain connects TRBV27 to TRBJ2-4; tentative D call: TRBD1 (5 bases). V lost 5 bases to trimming and J lost 0 bases, with 14 bases between them. Germline V gene data show CDR1 as MNHEY and CDR2 as SMNVEV (reference sequence). The CDR3 is made up of 16 amino acids. CDR3: CASSPGQKLAKNIQYF. Here the CDR3 DNA reads TGTGCCAGCAGTCCCGGACAAAAACTAGCCAAAAACATTCAGTACTTC.

This clonotype was counted ten times or more. The chain recombines TRBV7-2 with TRBJ1-1; the D gene is possibly TRBD1 (5 bases). CDR3 length: 13 amino acids. Per germline, CDR1 SGHTA and CDR2 FQGNSA. V was clipped by 5 bases and J by 1 base, with 8 bases between them. CDR3 DNA sequence: TGTGCCAGCAGCCCCCAGGGGAACACTGAAGCTTTCTTT. It encodes CASSPQGNTEAFF.

The table lists this clonotype with many counts. V and J are TRBV14 and TRBJ1-2; D unresolved. V was pared by 0 bases and J by 4 bases, with 9 bases between. The CDR3 sequence is 14 residues long. Germline V gives CDR1 SGHDN, CDR2 FVKESK. The CDR3 region is CASSQDVLRYGYTF. CDR3 nucleotides: TGTGCCAGCAGCCAAGATGTACTACGCTATGGCTACACCTTC. Using reference TRBV14 and TRBJ1-2 for the parts outside the CDR3, the full variable domain is EAGVTQFPSHSVIEKGQTVTLRCDPISGHDNLYWYRRVMGKEIKFLLHFVKESKQDESGMPNNRFLAERTGGTYSTLKVQPAELEDSGVYFCASSQDVLRYGYTFGSGTRLTVV.

This clonotype has ten or more counts. As DNA, the CDR3 is TGTGCCAGCACCTTCTCCCTGGGGCACAATGGCTACACCTTC. It yields the protein CASTFSLGHNGYTF. The rearrangement uses TRBV12-3 or TRBV12-4 and TRBJ1-2, with D possibly matching TRBD1 (5 bases). Trimming removed 7 bases at V and 6 bases at J, with 18 bases between. CDR3 length: 14 amino acids.

This clonotype has a count of ten or more. The gene calls are TRBV28 and TRBJ2-4; maybe TRBD2 (6 bases). The CDR3 has 20 residues. V was clipped by 0 bases and J by 0 bases, with 21 bases between them. From germline, CDR1 is MDHEN and CDR2 SYDVKM. DNA of the CDR3: TGTGCCAGCAGTTTATGGCCCGATAGGTGGAGGGATGTAGCCAAAAACATTCAGTACTTC. The encoded protein is CASSLWPDRWRDVAKNIQYF.

This clonotype was seen many times. The genes are TRBV24-1 and TRBJ2-1; 9 bases are a match to TRBD1. V lost 2 bases, J lost 3 bases, and 4 bases stayed unmatched. The length of the CDR3 is 16 residues. Germline V gene sequence: CDR1 KGHDR, CDR2 SFDVKD. Here the CDR3 DNA reads TGTGCCACCAGTGATTCCGGGACAGGGCGCTACAATGAGCAGTTCTTC. Translated: CATSDSGTGRYNEQFF.

Many counts were recorded for this clonotype. The chain links TRBV6-5 to TRBJ2-2; 9 nucleotides line up with TRBD2. This CDR3 is 17 amino acids long. J was trimmed by 8 bases and V by 0 bases; bases with no gene match: 10. The germline V gene has CDR1 MNHEY and CDR2 SVGAGI. The CDR3 loop is CASSYSRAGGTSGELFF. The CDR3 nucleotides read TGTGCCAGCAGTTACTCGAGAGCGGGGGGTACCTCGGGGGAGCTGTTTTTT.

The table lists this clonotype with many counts. The chain combines TRBV3-1 with TRBJ1-2; tentatively, D is TRBD1 (5 bases). Trimming shortened V by 4 bases and J by 8 bases, and 20 bases separated the two germline ends. Looked up from germline, CDR1 is LGHDT and CDR2 is YNNKEL (reference sequence). The CDR3 loop spans 15 amino acids. The CDR3 here is CASSPSGTLRYGYTF. The CDR3 region has the DNA TGTGCCAGCAGCCCGTCCGGGACGCTTCGGTACGGCTACACCTTC. Full variable domain (remainder filled in from reference TRBV3-1 and TRBJ1-2): DTAVSQTPKYLVTQMGNDKSIKCEQNLGHDTMYWYKQDSKKFLKIMFSYNNKELIINETVPNRFSPKSPDKAHLNLHINSLELGDSAVYFCASSPSGTLRYGYTFGSGTRLTVV.

In its sample, this clonotype was seen many times. The gene calls are TRBV20-1 and TRBJ2-5, with 13 bases fitting TRBD2. With 4 bases clipped from V and 0 bases from J, the junction kept 8 bases outside the gene matches. The CDR3 runs to 17 residues. Germline V gives CDR1 DFQATT, CDR2 SNEGSKA (reference sequence). The CDR3 region has the DNA TGCAGTGCTAAACTAGCGGGGGGGGCCTCGTACCAAGAGACCCAGTACTTC. Protein sequence: CSAKLAGGASYQETQYF.

Details on this clonotype: A much bigger clone sits one base away, suggesting this may be a read error. The rearrangement uses TRBV5-1 and TRBJ1-1; D might be TRBD1 (6 bases). This CDR3 is 16 amino acids long. Germline CDR1 SGHRS, CDR2 YFSETQ. CDR3 sequence reads: CASSFGQPAGNTGAFF. The DNA of the CDR3 is TGCGCCAGCAGCTTCGGACAGCCAGCCGGTAACACTGGAGCTTTCTTT.

This clonotype has a count of ten or more. The V call is TRBV7-3, the J call TRBJ2-7; the D gene is possibly TRBD1 (6 bases). Germline loops: CDR1 SGHTA, CDR2 FQGTGA. Trimming took 5 bases from V and 3 from J, leaving 23 bases between them. This CDR3 spans 17 amino acids. CDR3 residues: CASSGPGHRTAIYEQYV. The CDR3 DNA reads as TGTGCCAGCAGCGGACCGGGACACCGGACAGCAATCTACGAGCAGTACGTC.

This clonotype was found many times. V usage is TRBV4-2 and J usage is TRBJ2-2; 8 bases align to TRBD2. The CDR3 is made up of 14 amino acids. Looked up from germline, CDR1 is LGHNA and CDR2 is YNFKEQ. V was clipped by 3 bases and J by 9 bases; unmatched bases: 6. The DNA for the CDR3 is TGTGCCAGCAGCCAGACTAGCGATGAAAGGGAGCTGTTTTTT. Protein product: CASSQTSDERELFF.